The 30 T cell receptor beta chains presented below share a single source sample, sequenced in a study of blood T cell repertoires in COVID-19. Produced via immunoSEQ multiplex PCR; TCRdb's table is partial and in-frame only. The sample includes 110,000 to 150,000 clones, 85% of them seen just once. The sample comprised peripheral blood. These receptors were obtained from a man aged 50 to 59 with acute or convalescent COVID-19.

V usage is TRBV7-9 and J usage is TRBJ2-7; unclear D gene. Germline V lookup: CDR1 SEHNR, CDR2 FQNEAQ (reference sequence). The V gene lost 5 bases and the J gene lost 0 bases, with 8 bases spanning the gap. This CDR3 is 13 amino acids long. CDR3 bases: TGTGCCAGCAGCCCGAGGAGCTCCTACGAGCAGTACTTC. Protein product: CASSPRSSYEQYF. The full variable domain, in which reference TRBV7-9 and TRBJ2-7 provide the parts outside the CDR3, is DTGVSQNPRHKITKRGQNVTFRCDPISEHNRLYWYRQTLGQGPEFLTYFQNEAQLEKSRLLSDRFSAERPKGSFSTLEIQRTEQGDSAMYLCASSPRSSYEQYFGPGTRLTVT.

The chain uses TRBV15 and TRBJ1-2; D possibly corresponds to TRBD1 (5 bases). Per the germline V gene, CDR1 is LNHNV and CDR2 is YYDKDF (reference sequence). V dropped 0 bases and J dropped 4 bases, with 12 bases sitting between them. The CDR3 has 15 amino acids. The CDR3 DNA reads TGTGCCACCAGCAGAGAGGGGGGGGAAGGCTATGGCTACACCTTC. It encodes CATSREGGEGYGYTF.

The V gene is TRBV5-1, the J gene TRBJ2-1; the D gene is possibly TRBD2 (5 bases). Germline CDR1 SGHRS, CDR2 YFSETQ. The CDR3 is 12 amino acids. V was shortened by 5 bases and J by 8 bases, with 11 bases between the two germline ends. The CDR3 nucleotides are TGCGCCAGCAGGGACTTTCAGGATGAGCAGTTCTTC. This encodes CASRDFQDEQFF.

The chain couples TRBV4-2 to TRBJ2-1; a possible D gene is TRBD2 (6 bases). This CDR3 is built from 14 residues. In germline, CDR1 is LGHNA, CDR2 YNFKEQ. V dropped 0 bases and J dropped 8 bases, with 11 bases sitting between them. CDR3 protein: CASSQERGSHEQFF. The CDR3 DNA reads as TGTGCCAGCAGCCAAGAACGGGGGTCCCATGAGCAGTTCTTC.

The V and J genes are TRBV7-9 and TRBJ2-7; 7 nucleotides align to TRBD1. The germline gives CDR1 SEHNR, CDR2 FQNEAQ (reference sequence). Losses at the gene ends were 3 bases for V and 3 bases for J; bases not matched to a gene: 20. The CDR3 totals 19 residues. In DNA form, the CDR3 reads TGTGCCAGCAGCTTTCCAACCGGACAGGTTGGGAGCGTAGGCTACGAGCAGTACTTC. Translated, it gives CASSFPTGQVGSVGYEQYF.

The chain couples TRBV3-1 (or the pseudogene TRBV3-2) to TRBJ1-6; D gene uncertain. The germline V and J ends were trimmed by 2 bases and 16 bases, with 15 bases remaining between them. CDR3 length: 13 amino acids. The germline CDR1 and CDR2 sequences are LGHDT and YNNKEL (reference sequence). The DNA of the CDR3 is TGTGCCAGCAGCCAATATTTGAGGGCTATACTCCACTTT. As protein: CASSQYLRAILHF.

The chain recombines TRBV5-6 with TRBJ2-5, with D possibly matching TRBD1 (5 bases). Looked up from germline, CDR1 is SGHDT and CDR2 is YYEEEE. The CDR3 runs to 14 residues. The germline V and J ends were trimmed by 2 bases and 5 bases, with 13 bases remaining between them. CDR3 sequence: CASSFRVLGETQYF. CDR3 nucleotides: TGTGCCAGCAGCTTCAGGGTTCTCGGGGAGACCCAGTACTTC.

This rearrangement joins TRBV7-3 to TRBJ2-1; the match to TRBD1 covers 7 bases. In germline, CDR1 is SGHTA, CDR2 FQGTGA. The CDR3 covers 15 residues. V shed 5 bases and J 5 bases; nucleotides not matched to a gene: 9. The CDR3 loop is CASSPQWTGDNEQFF. In DNA form, the CDR3 reads TGTGCCAGCAGCCCCCAATGGACAGGAGACAATGAGCAGTTCTTC.

The gene calls are TRBV7-3 and TRBJ2-1; a possible D gene is TRBD2 (5 bases). This CDR3 spans 13 amino acids. V was shortened by 2 bases and J by 13 bases, with 15 bases between the two germline ends. Germline CDR1 and CDR2: SGHTA and FQGTGA. The CDR3 nucleotides are TGTGCCAGCAGCTTACGCCCTAGCAACCTACAGTTCTTC. Translating gives CASSLRPSNLQFF.

In DNA form, the CDR3 reads TGTGCCAGCAGCTTACTCCCGGGACAGACTAGCAATCAGCCCCAGCATTTT. It specifies CASSLLPGQTSNQPQHF. The rearrangement uses TRBV7-6 and TRBJ1-5, with 7 bases that match TRBD1. This CDR3 is 17 amino acids long. Trimming cost V 2 bases and J 0 bases; bases outside gene matches: 7. Germline V gene data show CDR1 as SGHVS and CDR2 as FNYEAQ. Together with reference TRBV7-6 and TRBJ1-5, the CDR3 gives the full variable domain: GAGVSQSPRYKVTKRGQDVALRCDPISGHVSLYWYRQALGQGPEFLTYFNYEAQQDKSGLPNDRFSAERPEGSISTLTIQRTEQRDSAMYRCASSLLPGQTSNQPQHFGDGTRLSIL.

This rearrangement joins TRBV12-5 to TRBJ1-1; 8 nucleotides line up with TRBD1. The germline CDR1 and CDR2 sequences are LGHNT and FRNRAP. Trimming removed 0 bases from V and 8 bases from J; junction bases left unmatched: 14. The CDR3 is 17 amino acids. The CDR3 bases are TGTGCTAGTGGTTTGGTACGTACAGGGGGTATAAAAATGGAAGCTTTCTTT. Its translation is CASGLVRTGGIKMEAFF.

The chain has TRBV11-2 and TRBJ2-7; D ambiguous. This CDR3 comprises 14 residues. Trimming took 5 bases from V and 2 from J, leaving 13 bases between them. The germline V gene has CDR1 SGHAT and CDR2 FQNNGV. The CDR3 is CASSPSRGTYEQYF. The CDR3 DNA is TGTGCCAGCAGCCCATCCCGCGGAACCTACGAGCAGTACTTC.

The rearrangement joins TRBV11-2 to TRBJ1-5, with TRBD1 as a possible D gene (6 bases). The length of the CDR3 is 17 residues. V lost 4 bases and J lost 1, with 17 bases in between. Germline V gives CDR1 SGHAT, CDR2 FQNNGV. CDR3 sequence: CASSSQSAGVSNQPQHF. The CDR3 nucleotides read TGTGCCAGCAGCTCACAGTCGGCAGGGGTGAGCAATCAGCCCCAGCATTTT.

This chain uses TRBV5-1 with TRBJ1-2; D ambiguous. This CDR3 is 13 amino acids long. V lost 4 bases, J lost 1 base, and 8 bases lay in between. The V gene's germline CDR1 is SGHRS and CDR2 YFSETQ. CDR3 sequence reads: CASSHTGNYGYTF. The CDR3 DNA reads TGCGCCAGCAGCCATACCGGTAACTATGGCTACACCTTC.

CDR3 loop: CASSPRDSSGNTIYF. As DNA, the CDR3 is TGTGCCAGCAGCCCCCGGGACAGCTCTGGAAACACCATATATTTT. This chain links TRBV9 with TRBJ1-3, with TRBD1 matching over 7 bases. V shed 4 bases, J shed 0 bases, and the junction held 4 bases outside the gene matches. This CDR3 region has 15 residues. The germline V gene has CDR1 SGDLS and CDR2 YYNGEE.

V is TRBV19 and J is TRBJ1-5, with a weak D call TRBD1 (6 bases). V was shortened by 8 bases and J by 3 bases, with 20 bases between the two germline ends. The CDR3 totals 16 residues. Looked up from germline, CDR1 is LNHDA and CDR2 is SQIVND (reference sequence). CDR3 protein: CASLPTRTVVNQPQHF. For the CDR3, the DNA is TGTGCCAGTCTTCCCACACGGACAGTTGTCAATCAGCCCCAGCATTTT. The entire variable domain, with the rest obtained from reference TRBV19 and TRBJ1-5, is as follows: DGGITQSPKYLFRKEGQNVTLSCEQNLNHDAMYWYRQDPGQGLRLIYYSQIVNDFQKGDIAEGYSVSREKKESFPLTVTSAQKNPTAFYLCASLPTRTVVNQPQHFGDGTRLSIL.

This chain joins TRBV2 and TRBJ1-1; TRBD1 aligns across 7 bases. V trimming: 7 bases; J trimming: 10 bases; junction bases outside the gene matches: 12. The germline V gene has CDR1 SNHLY and CDR2 FYNNEI. The CDR3 has 13 residues. The CDR3 coding sequence is TGTGCCAGCACCGGGGGTACACAGGGGCGAGCTTTCTTT. This translates into CASTGGTQGRAFF.

Written as DNA, the CDR3 is TGTGCCAGCAGCTTCCAGACTGGGAGCTCTGGAAACACCATATATTTT. This encodes CASSFQTGSSGNTIYF. The chain recombines TRBV7-9 with TRBJ1-3; no clear D. This CDR3 is built from 16 residues. Deletions cut 3 bases from V and 0 bases from J, with 12 bases between. CDR1 and CDR2 from the germline V gene are SEHNR and FQNEAQ (reference sequence).

This chain links TRBV24-1 with TRBJ1-2; TRBD1 aligns across 9 bases. V was pared by 2 bases and J by 1 base, with 7 bases of the junction left unmatched. Germline lookup yields CDR1 KGHDR and CDR2 SFDVKD. The CDR3 contains 17 residues. In DNA, the CDR3 is TGTGCCACCAGTGATTCTAGACAGGGGGGGCATAACTATGGCTACACCTTC. It specifies CATSDSRQGGHNYGYTF.

J is TRBJ2-5 and V is TRBV28, with D possibly TRBD2 on 6 matching bases. Germline values: CDR1 MDHEN, CDR2 SYDVKM. V was pared by 6 bases and J by 2 bases, with 10 bases between. The CDR3 contains 13 residues. The CDR3 sequence is CASRQRGQETQYF. The DNA of the CDR3 is TGTGCCAGCAGACAACGGGGGCAAGAGACCCAGTACTTC.

V usage is TRBV2 and J usage is TRBJ2-7; 10 nucleotides align to TRBD2. CDR3 size: 17 residues. J lost 4 bases, V lost 0 bases, and 9 bases had no gene match. The V gene's germline CDR1 is SNHLY and CDR2 FYNNEI. Here the CDR3 DNA reads TGTGCCAGCAGTGAAGCGGCGTATGATAGCGGGAGGTACGAGCAGTACTTC. Amino acids: CASSEAAYDSGRYEQYF.

The V and J genes are TRBV6-6 and TRBJ1-2; unclear D gene. Germline CDR1 and CDR2: MNHNY and SVGAGI (reference sequence). Trimming removed 10 bases from V and 13 bases from J, with 28 bases in between. This CDR3 has 14 residues. DNA of the CDR3: TGTGCCACCTTCCCGACTCTTCAGTTGTTGAAAGGCACCTTC. Translation: CATFPTLQLLKGTF.

The count of this clone is one. This chain joins TRBV19 and TRBJ1-5, with D perhaps matching TRBD1 (6 bases). The V end was cut by 5 bases, the J end by 4 bases, with 12 bases between. Per the germline V gene, CDR1 is LNHDA and CDR2 is SQIVND (reference sequence). CDR3 length equals 14 residues. DNA for the CDR3: TGTGCCAGTAGTCCCCGGGACATTAATCAGCCCCAGCATTTT. Amino acid sequence: CASSPRDINQPQHF.

J is TRBJ2-3 and V is TRBV7-3; 10 bases are a match to TRBD1. The germline V gene encodes CDR1 SGHTA and CDR2 FQGTGA. CDR3 size: 16 residues. After removal of 2 bases from V and 6 bases from J, the junction contained 8 bases not matched to a gene. CDR3 in DNA: TGTGCCAGCAGCTTATCCTCGGGACAGGGGTTGGATACGCAGTATTTT. Protein: CASSLSSGQGLDTQYF. The variable domain in full, completed from reference TRBV7-3 and TRBJ2-3, reads GAGVSQTPSNKVTEKGKYVELRCDPISGHTALYWYRQSLGQGPEFLIYFQGTGAADDSGLPNDRFFAVRPEGSVSTLKIQRTERGDSAVYLCASSLSSGQGLDTQYFGPGTRLTVL.

This chain joins TRBV6-2 or TRBV6-3 and TRBJ1-6; D unclear. With 0 bases removed from V and 8 bases from J, the gap between germline ends came to 11 bases. This CDR3 is built from 15 residues. CDR1 and CDR2 from the germline V gene are MNHEY and SVGEGT. The CDR3 loop is CASSYSVAVYSPLHF. The CDR3 DNA reads as TGTGCCAGCAGTTACTCGGTGGCAGTTTATTCACCCCTCCACTTT.

The genes are TRBV2 and TRBJ2-7; D remains unclear. CDR1 SNHLY and CDR2 FYNNEI come from the germline V gene. This CDR3 is 11 amino acids long. V was shortened by 5 bases and J by 9 bases, with 11 bases between the two germline ends. CDR3 coding DNA: TGTGCCAGCAGTCCCGCCCGCGGGCAGTACTTC. It codes for CASSPARGQYF.

This CDR3 reads CATSDGVRGTDTQYF. CDR3 bases: TGTGCCACCAGTGATGGGGTGCGGGGTACAGATACGCAGTATTTT. V is TRBV24-1 and J is TRBJ2-3; D possibly corresponds to TRBD2 (6 bases). Trimming pared 3 bases from V and 3 bases from J, leaving 12 bases between. The CDR3 has 15 amino acids. Per germline, CDR1 KGHDR and CDR2 SFDVKD.

The chain couples TRBV25-1 to TRBJ1-1; D is uncertain. Germline CDR1 MGHDK, CDR2 SYGVNS. Trimming pared 1 base from V and 0 bases from J, leaving 9 bases between. The CDR3 extends over 15 amino acids. Here the CDR3 reads CASSEWAALNTEAFF. As DNA, the CDR3 is TGTGCCAGCAGTGAATGGGCAGCTTTGAACACTGAAGCTTTCTTT.

The V gene is TRBV6-4, the J gene TRBJ2-3; 11 bases align to TRBD2. Per germline, CDR1 MRHNA and CDR2 SNTAGT. V lost 3 bases to trimming and J lost 4 bases; unmatched junction nucleotides: 3. CDR3 length: 15 amino acids. In DNA, the CDR3 is TGTGCCAGCAGTGAGAGTAGCGGGGGGGCAGATACGCAGTATTTT. It is translated as CASSESSGGADTQYF.

DNA for the CDR3: TGTGCCAGCAGTTTACTTGGAGACAGCTTCGGCTACACCTTC. This codes for CASSLLGDSFGYTF. The V and J genes are TRBV27 and TRBJ1-2; a possible D gene is TRBD1 (5 bases). Germline lookup yields CDR1 MNHEY and CDR2 SMNVEV (reference sequence). V was trimmed by 2 bases and J by 8 bases, leaving 15 bases between them. CDR3 length: 14 amino acids.